The TCR beta chain under discussion was sequenced for a study of early T cells in non-severe SARS-CoV-2 infection. Looking at the study overall: Sequencing used unsorted whole-blood bulk RNA, so chains lack pairing.

The CDR3 totals 13 residues. Germline-derived CDR1 and CDR2 are MNHNS and SASEGT. Trimming took off 4 bases at V and 3 bases at J, with 9 bases between the two ends. This clonotype has ten or more counts. TCRdb reprocessed the 5' RACE reads with MiXCR, giving one entry per CDR3 protein. The sample carries 28,000 or so distinct CDR3 sequences, roughly 5.6% recorded once. This sequence joins TRBV6-1 and TRBJ1-2; D unresolved. The clonotype comes from an adult who was a healthcare worker with PCR-confirmed SARS-CoV-2 infection or an uninfected control (not recorded which). The sequencing input was whole blood. The chain's CDR3 is CASSADSDYGYTF. The CDR3 nucleotides read TGTGCCAGCAGTGCCGACTCGGACTATGGCTACACCTTC.